This TCR beta chain was observed in a study of human T cells and chemical hapten exposure. For the study at large: The study lasted 20 to 30 weeks, and patients were dosed weekly with diphenylcyclopropenone on the scalp throughout.

This clonotype was counted ten times or more. The target antigen is unknown. Time point given: patch test 2, 6 weeks after DPC sensitization. Treatment indicated: therapeutic diphenylcyclopropenone sensitization with weekly scalp DPC. Each CDR3 protein is one row after TCRdb ran MiXCR on the RACE reads. Counted here are 40,000 to 45,000 distinct CDR3 sequences, about 8.9% occurring once; the ten biggest clones make up approximately 16%. Study findings and constraints: Sensitization with DPC brought no change to TCRs above 1 in 1000 in frequency. Having alopecia, the donors may differ immunologically from healthy people.

The sample was whole blood, taken in connection with sensitization to the hapten diphenylcyclopropenone (DPC). This clonotype was obtained from a woman aged 40 to 50 with alopecia areata. Some clones in this sample may be carry-over from other donors' samples.

CDR3 DNA: TGTGCCAGCAGTGAACCGGGAGCAGCTAATGAAAAACTGTTTTTT. Encoded protein: CASSEPGAANEKLFF. This chain joins TRBV25-1 and TRBJ1-4; D ambiguous. The V gene lost 2 bases and the J gene lost 3 bases, with 10 bases spanning the gap. Looked up from germline, CDR1 is MGHDK and CDR2 is SYGVNS. This CDR3 contains 15 residues.